What follows are 22 T cell receptor beta chains derived from one specimen sequenced in a study of CD8+CD57+ T cells in acquired aplastic anemia. Genomic DNA, serving as template, underwent TCR beta VDJ and CDR3 profiling. TCRdb fed the reads into MiXCR, producing one record per CDR3 protein. This sample has 95,000 to 150,000 distinct CDR3 sequences, with less than 50% found just once. The patients chosen for sequencing had shown expansion of CD8+CD57+ cells (detected by flow cytometry). Source material: sorted CD4+, CD8+, or CD8+CD57+ T cells (not recorded which) from PBMCs. The source of these receptors is a human donor with aplastic anemia.

The V and J genes are TRBV10-3 and TRBJ2-1, with TRBD1 as a possible D gene (6 bases). Trimming cost V 8 bases and J 15 bases, with 20 bases left between them. The CDR3 contains 12 residues. The germline V gene has CDR1 ENHRY and CDR2 SYGVKD. CDR3 sequence reads: CAIHGQTIYVFF. In nucleotides, the CDR3 is TGTGCCATCCACGGACAGACCATCTATGTGTTCTTC.

This clonotype came up many times. The CDR3 coding sequence is TGTGCCAGCAGCTTAGGGGAGCGGGAAACGGAGACCCAGTACTTC. It specifies CASSLGERETETQYF. The genes are TRBV7-9 and TRBJ2-5; 7 nucleotides agree with TRBD2. This CDR3 region has 15 residues. The ends lost 1 base at V and 5 bases at J; junction bases unmatched: 7. Germline lookup yields CDR1 SEHNR and CDR2 FQNEAQ (reference sequence).

This clonotype was seen a few times. DNA of the CDR3: TGTGCCAGCAGACCACAGGAGGGCGTGTACGAGCAGTACGTC. It encodes CASRPQEGVYEQYV. The V and J genes are TRBV6-1 and TRBJ2-7, with D possibly matching TRBD2 (6 bases). CDR1 is MNHNS and CDR2 is SASEGT in the germline V gene. This CDR3 spans 14 amino acids. The ends were cut back, 6 bases at V and 4 bases at J, with 16 bases in the middle.

The gene calls are TRBV19 and TRBJ2-2; the match to TRBD1 covers 8 bases. This CDR3 has 15 residues. The V gene end was trimmed by 5 bases and the J gene end by 8 bases; junction bases not matched to a gene: 10. Germline CDR1 reads LNHDA; CDR2 reads SQIVND (reference sequence). The CDR3 coding sequence is TGTGCCAGTAGTCGATCAGGGGGCCAGACGGGGGAGCTGTTTTTT. Amino acid sequence: CASSRSGGQTGELFF.

This clonotype was counted once. The chain joins TRBV5-1 to TRBJ2-1; D uncertain. Germline V lookup: CDR1 SGHRS, CDR2 YFSETQ. This CDR3 is 11 amino acids long. Deletions cut 5 bases from V and 5 bases from J, with 5 bases between. The CDR3 DNA is TGCGCCAGCAGTCCTGACAATGAGCAGTTCTTC. As protein: CASSPDNEQFF.

This clonotype was seen at least ten times. The chain has TRBV6-5 and TRBJ1-5; no clear D. From germline, CDR1 is MNHEY and CDR2 SVGAGI. The CDR3 consists of 13 residues. V lost 6 bases to trimming and J lost 4 bases, with 10 bases between them. CDR3: CASSYGINQPQHF. The CDR3 region has the DNA TGTGCCAGCAGCTACGGAATAAATCAGCCCCAGCATTTT.

In its sample, this clonotype was seen once. At one end, the junction sequence differs from germline, possibly due to a read error. The V gene is TRBV10-3, the J gene TRBJ2-1, with D maybe TRBD2 (5 bases). The CDR3 sequence is 15 residues long. CDR1 is ENHRY and CDR2 is SYGVKD in the germline V gene. The CDR3 DNA sequence: TGTGCCACCAGTGGACGGGCCAGCGGAACCAATGAGCAGTTCTTC. Its protein product is CATSGRASGTNEQFF.

This clonotype was seen ten or more times. In nucleotides, the CDR3 is TGTGCCAGTAGTAGCGGAGTTAGGGGCACAGATACGCAGTATTTT. Translating it yields CASSSGVRGTDTQYF. The chain has TRBV19 and TRBJ2-3; D ambiguous. V lost 4 bases to trimming and J lost 1 base, with 12 bases between them. The CDR3 loop spans 15 amino acids. Germline loops: CDR1 LNHDA, CDR2 SQIVND (reference sequence).

This sequence joins TRBV7-9 and TRBJ1-1, with 9 bases matching TRBD1. Germline loops: CDR1 SEHNR, CDR2 FQNEAQ (reference sequence). V lost 4 bases, J lost 6 bases, and 6 bases stayed unmatched. The CDR3 has 14 residues. The chain's CDR3 is CASSSGQGGAEAFF. CDR3 nucleotides: TGTGCCAGCAGCTCGGGACAGGGAGGCGCTGAAGCTTTCTTT.

Only a few counts were recorded for this clonotype. J is TRBJ1-2 and V is TRBV15; D is perhaps TRBD1 (5 bases). The CDR3 is 13 residues long. Deletions cut 4 bases from V and 5 bases from J, with 11 bases between. Germline V gives CDR1 LNHNV, CDR2 YYDKDF (reference sequence). This CDR3 reads CATSTGWGYGYTF. In DNA form, the CDR3 reads TGTGCCACCAGCACGGGTTGGGGGTATGGCTACACCTTC.

This clonotype was observed at least ten times. The rearrangement joins TRBV7-2 to TRBJ1-1; D is ambiguous. CDR1 is SGHTA, CDR2 FQGNSA, per germline. The CDR3 runs 19 residues. V lost 2 bases to trimming and J lost 1 base, with 23 bases between them. In DNA, the CDR3 is TGTGCCAGCAGCTTACGCTTACTGACCCCCCTAGGCCCGAACACTGAAGCTTTCTTT. Translated: CASSLRLLTPLGPNTEAFF.

In this sample, this clonotype turned up many times. This chain uses TRBV27 with TRBJ1-5, with 7 bases that match TRBD1. V gave up 4 bases and J gave up 2 bases; unmatched junction bases: 5. There are 15 residues in the CDR3. Germline V CDR1 and CDR2: MNHEY, SMNVEV (reference sequence). The CDR3 sequence is CASSSDDRGNQPQHF. The CDR3 bases are TGTGCCAGCAGTTCTGATGACAGGGGCAATCAGCCCCAGCATTTT.

This clonotype was seen only a few times. The junction does not match germline at one end; this may be a read error. DNA of the CDR3: TGTGCCAGCAGTGAGGGGTCGGGGGGGGCAGATACGCAGTATTTT. It codes for CASSEGSGGADTQYF. The V call is TRBV10-2, the J call TRBJ2-3, with TRBD2 matching 8 bases. Germline V gene data show CDR1 as WSHSY and CDR2 as SAAADI. This CDR3 region has 15 residues.

This clonotype was recorded once. The V and J genes are TRBV2 and TRBJ2-7, with TRBD1 as a possible D gene (5 bases). The CDR3 extends over 15 amino acids. The germline V and J ends were trimmed by 4 bases and 1 base, with 14 bases remaining between them. The germline V gene encodes CDR1 SNHLY and CDR2 FYNNEI. This CDR3 is CASSASGDSSYEQYV. The CDR3 region has the DNA TGTGCCAGCAGTGCTAGTGGAGACAGTTCCTACGAGCAGTACGTC.

This chain connects TRBV4-1 to TRBJ2-5, with 10 bases lining up with TRBD2. CDR3 length equals 16 residues. Germline-derived CDR1 and CDR2 are MGHRA and YSYEKL. Trimming removed 2 bases from V and 6 bases from J; junction bases left unmatched: 9. CDR3 residues: CASSQYASGGLKTQYF. CDR3 sequence (DNA): TGCGCCAGCAGCCAATATGCTAGCGGGGGCCTGAAGACCCAGTACTTC.

This clonotype was detected ten times or more. The chain links TRBV20-1 to TRBJ2-3; D remains ambiguous. Germline lookup yields CDR1 DFQATT and CDR2 SNEGSKA (reference sequence). CDR3 length equals 14 residues. Trimming left V 3 bases short and J 2 bases short, with 12 bases between. The CDR3 spells CSASSGADTDTQYF. The CDR3 DNA sequence: TGCAGTGCTAGCTCTGGAGCAGACACAGATACGCAGTATTTT.

This clonotype has at least ten counts. DNA for the CDR3: TGTGCCAGCAGCCAGTCGACAGGCCATGAGACCCAGTACTTC. Amino acids: CASSQSTGHETQYF. The V gene is TRBV5-4, the J gene TRBJ2-5, with D possibly matching TRBD1 (6 bases). The CDR3 runs to 14 residues. Between the trimmed V and J ends, which lost 4 bases and 5 bases, there was a span of 15 bases. The germline CDR1 and CDR2 sequences are SGHNT and YYREEE (reference sequence).

The chain recombines TRBV15 with TRBJ2-7; D not resolved. The CDR3 has 14 amino acids. Between the trimmed V and J ends, which lost 0 bases and 1 base, there was a span of 7 bases. Germline assignment: CDR1 LNHNV and CDR2 YYDKDF (reference sequence). The DNA for the CDR3 is TGTGCCACCAGCAGAGATCGGAGATCCTACGAGCAGTACTTC. Its protein product is CATSRDRRSYEQYF.

The chain has TRBV7-3 and TRBJ2-1; D is undetermined. This CDR3 is built from 10 residues. CDR1 SGHTA and CDR2 FQGTGA come from the germline V gene. Trimming removed 5 bases at V and 8 bases at J, with 4 bases between. CDR3 bases: TGTGCCAGCAGCGGGGATGAGCAGTTCTTC. Translated: CASSGDEQFF.

The sample holds many counts of this clonotype. CDR3 amino acids: CASSLESPSGAYEQYF. For the CDR3, the DNA is TGTGCCAGCAGCTTAGAGAGTCCTAGCGGGGCCTACGAGCAGTACTTC. The chain recombines TRBV7-6 with TRBJ2-7; 9 nucleotides align to TRBD2. Germline CDR1 reads SGHVS; CDR2 reads FNYEAQ. The J segment lost 2 bases and the V segment lost 1 base, leaving 6 bases of the junction unmatched. The CDR3 is made up of 16 amino acids.

V and J are TRBV2 and TRBJ1-2, with D possibly being TRBD1 (6 bases). The CDR3 is 14 residues long. The germline V and J ends were trimmed by 3 bases and 3 bases, with 11 bases remaining between them. Germline lookup yields CDR1 SNHLY and CDR2 FYNNEI. The CDR3 reads CASSDKGDDYGYTF. CDR3 nucleotides: TGTGCCAGCAGTGACAAGGGGGATGACTATGGCTACACCTTC.

This clonotype was counted only a few times. The chain joins TRBV5-1 to TRBJ1-5; 10 nucleotides line up with TRBD1. Unmatched junction bases numbered 7, after V lost 0 bases and J lost 4 bases. The germline V gene encodes CDR1 SGHRS and CDR2 YFSETQ. The CDR3 has 17 residues. The CDR3 nucleotides are TGCGCCAGCAGCTTGGGGCCGGGACAGGGGTTAAATCAGCCCCAGCATTTT. This sequence encodes CASSLGPGQGLNQPQHF.